The clone carrying this T cell receptor beta chain showed up many times. Its antigen is unknown. The sample originates from a study of response to subunit inactivated influenza vaccine. Regarding the study as a whole: Authors suggested that a seasonal influenza vaccination recruits few new T cells each time.

TCRdb passed the RT-PCR reads through MiXCR, listing each CDR3 protein once. The data show about 830,000 distinct CDR3 sequences, with under 20% seen just once and 9.5% to 13% held by the top ten. CDR1 and CDR2 from the germline V gene are SGDLS and YYNGEE. V lost 0 bases to trimming and J lost 4 bases, with 16 bases between them. The CDR3 runs 16 residues. The TCR originated in a man over 45 who received an inactivated influenza vaccine. The chain combines TRBV9 with TRBJ1-2, with D tentatively TRBD1 (6 bases). This sample comprised PBMCs from blood, obtained 4 to 6 days after vaccination. The CDR3 here is CASSVGGGRLSYGYTF. The CDR3 coding sequence is TGTGCCAGCAGCGTAGGTGGGGGGCGTTTAAGCTATGGCTACACCTTC.